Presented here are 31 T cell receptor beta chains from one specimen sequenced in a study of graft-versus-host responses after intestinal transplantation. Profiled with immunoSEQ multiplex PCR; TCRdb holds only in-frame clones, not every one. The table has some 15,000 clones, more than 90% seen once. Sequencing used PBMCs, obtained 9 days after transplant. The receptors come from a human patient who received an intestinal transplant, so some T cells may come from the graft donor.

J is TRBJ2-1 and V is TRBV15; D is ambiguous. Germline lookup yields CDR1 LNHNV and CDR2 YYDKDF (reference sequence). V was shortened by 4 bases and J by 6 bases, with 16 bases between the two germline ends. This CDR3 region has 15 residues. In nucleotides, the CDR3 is TGTGCCACCAGCACACAACAAGGGTTAAGCAATGAGCAGTTCTTC. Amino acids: CATSTQQGLSNEQFF.

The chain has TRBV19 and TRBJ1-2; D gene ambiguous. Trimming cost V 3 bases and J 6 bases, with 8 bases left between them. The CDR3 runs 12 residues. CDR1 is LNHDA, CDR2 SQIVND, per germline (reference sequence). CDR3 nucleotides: TGTGCCAGTAGTATCCAGGTCGATGGCTACACCTTC. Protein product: CASSIQVDGYTF. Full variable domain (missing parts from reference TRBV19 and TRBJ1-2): DGGITQSPKYLFRKEGQNVTLSCEQNLNHDAMYWYRQDPGQGLRLIYYSQIVNDFQKGDIAEGYSVSREKKESFPLTVTSAQKNPTAFYLCASSIQVDGYTFGSGTRLTVV.

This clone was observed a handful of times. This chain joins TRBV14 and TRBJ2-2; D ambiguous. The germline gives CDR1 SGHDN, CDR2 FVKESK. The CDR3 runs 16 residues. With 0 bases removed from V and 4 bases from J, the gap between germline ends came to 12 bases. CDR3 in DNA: TGTGCCAGCAGCCAAGATATTCCCCCGGCCACCGGGGAGCTGTTTTTT. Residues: CASSQDIPPATGELFF.

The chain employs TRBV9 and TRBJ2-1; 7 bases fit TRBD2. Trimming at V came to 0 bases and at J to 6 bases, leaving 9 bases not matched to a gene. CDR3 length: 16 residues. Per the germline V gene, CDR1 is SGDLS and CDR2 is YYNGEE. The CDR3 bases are TGTGCCAGCAGCGTAGAAGGTGGGACTAATACCAATGAGCAGTTCTTC. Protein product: CASSVEGGTNTNEQFF.

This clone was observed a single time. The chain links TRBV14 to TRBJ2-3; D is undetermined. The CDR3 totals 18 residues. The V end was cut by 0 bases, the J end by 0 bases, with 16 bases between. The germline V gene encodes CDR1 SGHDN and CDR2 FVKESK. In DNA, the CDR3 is TGTGCCAGCAGCCAAGATCGGACCTGCGAACTTAGCACAGATACGCAGTATTTT. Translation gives CASSQDRTCELSTDTQYF.

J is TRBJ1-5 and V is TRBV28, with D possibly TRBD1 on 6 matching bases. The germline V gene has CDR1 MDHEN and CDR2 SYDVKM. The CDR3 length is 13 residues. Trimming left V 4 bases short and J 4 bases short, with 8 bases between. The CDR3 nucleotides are TGTGCCAGCAGTTCCAGGGGAAATCAGCCCCAGCATTTT. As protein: CASSSRGNQPQHF.

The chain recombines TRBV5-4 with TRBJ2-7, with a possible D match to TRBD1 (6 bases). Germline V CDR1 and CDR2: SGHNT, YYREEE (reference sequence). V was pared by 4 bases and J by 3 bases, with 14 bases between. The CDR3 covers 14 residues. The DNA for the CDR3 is TGTGCCAGCAGCATCGGACAGAAGAACTACGAGCAGTACTTC. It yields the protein CASSIGQKNYEQYF.

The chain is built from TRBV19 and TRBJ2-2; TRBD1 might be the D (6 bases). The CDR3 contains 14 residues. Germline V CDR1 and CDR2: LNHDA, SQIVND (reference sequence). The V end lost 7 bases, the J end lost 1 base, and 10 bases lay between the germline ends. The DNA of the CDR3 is TGTGCCAGTACCAAACAGGGGAACACCGGGGAGCTGTTTTTT. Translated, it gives CASTKQGNTGELFF. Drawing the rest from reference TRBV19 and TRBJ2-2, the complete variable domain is DGGITQSPKYLFRKEGQNVTLSCEQNLNHDAMYWYRQDPGQGLRLIYYSQIVNDFQKGDIAEGYSVSREKKESFPLTVTSAQKNPTAFYLCASTKQGNTGELFFGEGSRLTVL.

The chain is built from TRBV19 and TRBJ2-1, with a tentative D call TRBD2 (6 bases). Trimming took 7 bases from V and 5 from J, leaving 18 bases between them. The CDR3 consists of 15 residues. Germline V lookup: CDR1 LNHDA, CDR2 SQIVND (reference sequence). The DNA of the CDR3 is TGTGCCAGTACGGAGGGTCCTTCTCCCGACAATGAGCAGTTCTTC. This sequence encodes CASTEGPSPDNEQFF. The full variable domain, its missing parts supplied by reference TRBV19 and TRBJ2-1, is DGGITQSPKYLFRKEGQNVTLSCEQNLNHDAMYWYRQDPGQGLRLIYYSQIVNDFQKGDIAEGYSVSREKKESFPLTVTSAQKNPTAFYLCASTEGPSPDNEQFFGPGTRLTVL.

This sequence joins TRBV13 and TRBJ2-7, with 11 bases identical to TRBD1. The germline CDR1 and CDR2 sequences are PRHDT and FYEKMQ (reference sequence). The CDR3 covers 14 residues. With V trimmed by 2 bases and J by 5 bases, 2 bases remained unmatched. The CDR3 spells CASSLRTGGNEQYF. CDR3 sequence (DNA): TGTGCCAGCAGCTTAAGGACAGGGGGCAACGAGCAGTACTTC.

CDR3 DNA sequence: TGTGCCAGCAGTCCTGGACTAGCGGGAGAATTCTCCTACAATGAGCAGTTCTTC. Amino acid sequence: CASSPGLAGEFSYNEQFF. This sequence joins TRBV28 and TRBJ2-1; 13 bases fit TRBD2. V was pared by 5 bases and J by 0 bases, with 7 bases of the junction left unmatched. The germline V gene encodes CDR1 MDHEN and CDR2 SYDVKM. CDR3 length equals 18 residues.

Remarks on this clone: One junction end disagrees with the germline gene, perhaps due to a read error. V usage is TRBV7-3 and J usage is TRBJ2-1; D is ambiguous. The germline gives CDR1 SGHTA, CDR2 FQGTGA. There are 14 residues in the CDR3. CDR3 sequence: CANSLKADYNEQFF. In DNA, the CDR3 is TGTGCCAACAGCTTAAAGGCGGATTACAATGAGCAGTTCTTC.

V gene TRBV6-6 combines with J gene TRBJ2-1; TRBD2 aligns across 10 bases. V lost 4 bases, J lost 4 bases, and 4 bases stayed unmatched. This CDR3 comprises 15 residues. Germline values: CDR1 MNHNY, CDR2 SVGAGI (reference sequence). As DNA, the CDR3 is TGTGCCAGCAGTTCTAGCGGGAGCTTATACAATGAGCAGTTCTTC. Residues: CASSSSGSLYNEQFF.

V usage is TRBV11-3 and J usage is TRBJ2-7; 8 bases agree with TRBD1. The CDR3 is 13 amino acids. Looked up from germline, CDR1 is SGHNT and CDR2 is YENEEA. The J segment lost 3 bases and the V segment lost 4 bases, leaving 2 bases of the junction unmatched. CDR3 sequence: CASSYGQGYEQYF. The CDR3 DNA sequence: TGTGCCAGCAGCTACGGACAGGGCTACGAGCAGTACTTC. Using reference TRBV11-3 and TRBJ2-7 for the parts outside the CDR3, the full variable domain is EAGVVQSPRYKIIEKKQPVAFWCNPISGHNTLYWYLQNLGQGPELLIRYENEEAVDDSQLPKDRFSAERLKGVDSTLKIQPAELGDSAVYLCASSYGQGYEQYFGPGTRLTVT.

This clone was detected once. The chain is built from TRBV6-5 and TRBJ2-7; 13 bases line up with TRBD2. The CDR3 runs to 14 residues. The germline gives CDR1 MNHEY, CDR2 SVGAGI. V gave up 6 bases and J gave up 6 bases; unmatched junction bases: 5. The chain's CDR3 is CASSLGLAGVEQYF. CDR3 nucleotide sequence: TGTGCCAGCAGCCTCGGACTAGCGGGAGTCGAGCAGTACTTC.

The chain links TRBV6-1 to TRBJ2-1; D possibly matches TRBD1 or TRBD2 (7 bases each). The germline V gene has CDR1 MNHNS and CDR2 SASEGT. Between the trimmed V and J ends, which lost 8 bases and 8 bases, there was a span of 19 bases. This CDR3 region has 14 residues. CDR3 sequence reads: CASSQGGDGHEQFF. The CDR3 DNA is TGTGCCAGCTCCCAGGGGGGGGATGGCCATGAGCAGTTCTTC.

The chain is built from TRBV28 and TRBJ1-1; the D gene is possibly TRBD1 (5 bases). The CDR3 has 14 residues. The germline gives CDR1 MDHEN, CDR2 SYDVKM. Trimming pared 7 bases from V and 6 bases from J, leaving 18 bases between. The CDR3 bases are TGTGCCAGCACCAAAAGGGACGGTTACTCTGAAGCTTTCTTT. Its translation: CASTKRDGYSEAFF.

The CDR3 sequence is CASSKEIFVGVAGNGIEQFF. CDR3 DNA sequence: TGTGCCAGCAGCAAAGAGATTTTTGTGGGTGTAGCGGGAAATGGGATTGAGCAGTTCTTC. The chain links TRBV21-1 to TRBJ2-1; the table's D call, TRBD2, has no DNA check behind it. TRBV21-1 is labeled a pseudogene. This CDR3 is 20 amino acids long.

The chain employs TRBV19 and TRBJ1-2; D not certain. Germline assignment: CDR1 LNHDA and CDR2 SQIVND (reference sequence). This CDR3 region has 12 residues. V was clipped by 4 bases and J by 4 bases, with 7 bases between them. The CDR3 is CASSTSIYGYTF. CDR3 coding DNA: TGTGCCAGTAGTACGAGCATCTATGGCTACACCTTC.

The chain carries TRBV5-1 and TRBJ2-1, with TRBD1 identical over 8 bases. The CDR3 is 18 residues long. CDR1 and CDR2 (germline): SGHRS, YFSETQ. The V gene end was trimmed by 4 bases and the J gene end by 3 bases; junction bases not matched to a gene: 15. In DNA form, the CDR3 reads TGCGCCAGCAGCACCCGGACAGGGATGGGCGGGATCTACAATGAGCAGTTCTTC. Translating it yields CASSTRTGMGGIYNEQFF.

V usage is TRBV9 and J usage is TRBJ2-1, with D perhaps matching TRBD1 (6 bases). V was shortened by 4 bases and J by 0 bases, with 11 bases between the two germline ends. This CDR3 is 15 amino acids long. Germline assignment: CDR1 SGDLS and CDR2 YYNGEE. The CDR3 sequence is CASSTDSSSYNEQFF. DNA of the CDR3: TGTGCCAGCAGCACGGACAGCTCCTCCTACAATGAGCAGTTCTTC.

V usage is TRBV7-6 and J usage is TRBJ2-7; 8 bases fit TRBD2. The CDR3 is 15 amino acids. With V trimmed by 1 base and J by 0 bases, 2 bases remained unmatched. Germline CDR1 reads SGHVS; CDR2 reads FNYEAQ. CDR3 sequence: CASSLESGSSYEQYF. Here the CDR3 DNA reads TGTGCCAGCAGCTTAGAGAGCGGGAGCTCCTACGAGCAGTACTTC. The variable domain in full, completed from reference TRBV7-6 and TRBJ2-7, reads GAGVSQSPRYKVTKRGQDVALRCDPISGHVSLYWYRQALGQGPEFLTYFNYEAQQDKSGLPNDRFSAERPEGSISTLTIQRTEQRDSAMYRCASSLESGSSYEQYFGPGTRLTVT.

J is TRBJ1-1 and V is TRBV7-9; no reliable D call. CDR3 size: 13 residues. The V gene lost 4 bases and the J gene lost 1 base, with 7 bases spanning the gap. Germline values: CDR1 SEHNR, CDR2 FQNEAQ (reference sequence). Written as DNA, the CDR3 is TGTGCCAGCAGCTCCCCGGGGAACACTGAAGCTTTCTTT. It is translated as CASSSPGNTEAFF. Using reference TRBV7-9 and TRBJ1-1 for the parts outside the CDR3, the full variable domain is DTGVSQNPRHKITKRGQNVTFRCDPISEHNRLYWYRQTLGQGPEFLTYFQNEAQLEKSRLLSDRFSAERPKGSFSTLEIQRTEQGDSAMYLCASSSPGNTEAFFGQGTRLTVV.

The DNA for the CDR3 is TGTGCCAGTAGGGAGAGGACAGGGGGCACCTCTGGGGCCAACGTCCTGACTTTC. Protein product: CASRERTGGTSGANVLTF. The chain joins TRBV19 to TRBJ2-6; 11 bases line up with TRBD1. Trimming at V came to 6 bases and at J to 0 bases, leaving 7 bases not matched to a gene. The CDR3 is made up of 18 amino acids. Germline lookup yields CDR1 LNHDA and CDR2 SQIVND (reference sequence).

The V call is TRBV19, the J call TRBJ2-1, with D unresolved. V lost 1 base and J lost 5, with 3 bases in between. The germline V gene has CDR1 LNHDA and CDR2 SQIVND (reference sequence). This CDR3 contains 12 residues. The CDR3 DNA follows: TGTGCCAGTAGTATAGGAAACAATGAGCAGTTCTTC. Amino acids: CASSIGNNEQFF.

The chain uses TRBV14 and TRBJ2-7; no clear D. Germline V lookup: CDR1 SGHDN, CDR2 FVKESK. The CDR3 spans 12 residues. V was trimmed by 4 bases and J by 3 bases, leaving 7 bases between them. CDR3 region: CASSPGYYEQYF. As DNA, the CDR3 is TGTGCCAGCAGCCCAGGCTACTACGAGCAGTACTTC.

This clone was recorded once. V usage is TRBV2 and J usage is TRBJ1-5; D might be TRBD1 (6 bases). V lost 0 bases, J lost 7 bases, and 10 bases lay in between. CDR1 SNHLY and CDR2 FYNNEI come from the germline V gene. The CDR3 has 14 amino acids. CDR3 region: CASSEAGGGQPQHF. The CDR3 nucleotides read TGTGCCAGCAGTGAAGCGGGAGGGGGACAGCCCCAGCATTTT. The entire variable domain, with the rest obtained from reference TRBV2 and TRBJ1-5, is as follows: EPEVTQTPSHQVTQMGQEVILRCVPISNHLYFYWYRQILGQKVEFLVSFYNNEISEKSEIFDDQFSVERPDGSNFTLKIRSTKLEDSAMYFCASSEAGGGQPQHFGDGTRLSIL.

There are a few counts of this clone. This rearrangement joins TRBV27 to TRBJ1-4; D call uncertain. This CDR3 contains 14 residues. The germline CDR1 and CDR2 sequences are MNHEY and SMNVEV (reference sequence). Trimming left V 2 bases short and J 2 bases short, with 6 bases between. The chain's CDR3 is CASSLDHTNEKLFF. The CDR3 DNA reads TGTGCCAGCAGTTTAGATCATACTAATGAAAAACTGTTTTTT.

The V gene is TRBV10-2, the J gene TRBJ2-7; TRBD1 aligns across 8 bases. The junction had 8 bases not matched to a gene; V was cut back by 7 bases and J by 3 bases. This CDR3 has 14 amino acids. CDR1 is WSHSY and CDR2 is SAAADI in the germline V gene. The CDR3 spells CASNGQGPLYEQYF. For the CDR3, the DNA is TGCGCCAGCAACGGACAGGGTCCCCTCTACGAGCAGTACTTC.

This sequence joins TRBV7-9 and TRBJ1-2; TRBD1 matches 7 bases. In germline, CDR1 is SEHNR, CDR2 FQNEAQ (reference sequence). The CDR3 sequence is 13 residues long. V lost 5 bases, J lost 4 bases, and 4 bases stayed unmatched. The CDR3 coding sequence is TGTGCCAGCAGCGCCGGGACAGCCTATGGCTACACCTTC. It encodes CASSAGTAYGYTF.

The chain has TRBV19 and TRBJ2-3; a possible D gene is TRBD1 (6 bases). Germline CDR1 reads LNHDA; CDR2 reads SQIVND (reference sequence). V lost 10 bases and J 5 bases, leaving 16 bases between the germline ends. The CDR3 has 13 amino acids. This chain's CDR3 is CATTTGGLDTQYF. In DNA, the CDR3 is TGTGCCACCACGACTGGGGGCCTAGATACGCAGTATTTT.